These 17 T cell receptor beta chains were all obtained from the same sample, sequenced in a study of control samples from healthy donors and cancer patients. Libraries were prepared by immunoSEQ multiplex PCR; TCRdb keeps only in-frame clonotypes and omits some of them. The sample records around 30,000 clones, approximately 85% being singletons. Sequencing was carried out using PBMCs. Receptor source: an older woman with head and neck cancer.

Here the CDR3 DNA reads TGTGCCAGCAGTGAAGGAAGATCTAATGAAAAACTGTTTTTT. As protein: CASSEGRSNEKLFF. The J gene is TRBJ1-4, the V gene TRBV6-1; D uncertain. Germline V lookup: CDR1 MNHNS, CDR2 SASEGT. V gave up 1 base and J gave up 3 bases, with 6 bases separating them. The length of the CDR3 is 14 residues.

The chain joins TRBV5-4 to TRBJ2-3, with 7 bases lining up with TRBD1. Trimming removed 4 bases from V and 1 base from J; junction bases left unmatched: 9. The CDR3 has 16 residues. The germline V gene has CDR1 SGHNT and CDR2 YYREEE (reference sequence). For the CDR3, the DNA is TGTGCCAGCAGCCTGGGACAGCTTTTCGGCACAGATACGCAGTATTTT. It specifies CASSLGQLFGTDTQYF.

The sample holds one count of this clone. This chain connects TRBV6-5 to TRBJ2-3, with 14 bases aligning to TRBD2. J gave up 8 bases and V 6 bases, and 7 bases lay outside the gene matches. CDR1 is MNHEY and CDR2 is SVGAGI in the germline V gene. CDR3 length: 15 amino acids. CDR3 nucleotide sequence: TGTGCCAGCAGCTTCCCCGGGACTAGCGGGGGTACGCAGTATTTT. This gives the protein CASSFPGTSGGTQYF.

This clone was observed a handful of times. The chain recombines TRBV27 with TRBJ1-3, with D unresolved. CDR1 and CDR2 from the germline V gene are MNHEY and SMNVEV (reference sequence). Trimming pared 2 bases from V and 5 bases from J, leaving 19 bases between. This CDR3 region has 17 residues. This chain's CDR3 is CASSLTPPGVSRNTIYF. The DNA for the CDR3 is TGTGCCAGCAGTTTAACTCCCCCCGGGGTGTCTAGAAACACCATATATTTT.

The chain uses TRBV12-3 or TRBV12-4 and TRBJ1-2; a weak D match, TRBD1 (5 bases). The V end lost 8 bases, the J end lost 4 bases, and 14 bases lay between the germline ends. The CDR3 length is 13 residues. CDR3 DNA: TGTGCCAGCGGCGACAGTGGGATCTATGGCTACACCTTC. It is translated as CASGDSGIYGYTF.

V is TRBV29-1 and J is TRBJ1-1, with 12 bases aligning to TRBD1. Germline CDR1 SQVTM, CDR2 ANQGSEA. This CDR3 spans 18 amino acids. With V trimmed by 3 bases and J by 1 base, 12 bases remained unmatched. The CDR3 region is CSVDFVAGQGAPNTEAFF. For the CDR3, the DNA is TGCAGCGTTGATTTCGTAGCGGGACAGGGGGCCCCGAACACTGAAGCTTTCTTT.

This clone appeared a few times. The CDR3 DNA is TGCGCCAGCAGCCAAGATGTATTCGGAGGGGAGCAGTTCTTC. Its protein is CASSQDVFGGEQFF. The V call is TRBV4-3, the J call TRBJ2-1, with D perhaps TRBD2 (6 bases). The V end was cut by 0 bases, the J end by 10 bases, with 13 bases between. CDR1 and CDR2 (germline): LGHNA, YSLEER. This CDR3 contains 14 residues.

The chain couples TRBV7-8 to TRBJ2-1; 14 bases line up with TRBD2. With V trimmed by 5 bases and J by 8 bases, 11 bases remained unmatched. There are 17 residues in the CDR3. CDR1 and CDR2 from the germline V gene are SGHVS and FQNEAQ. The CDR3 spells CASSPGLAGVLRDEQFF. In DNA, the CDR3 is TGTGCCAGCAGCCCGGGACTAGCGGGAGTTCTCAGGGATGAGCAGTTCTTC.

CDR3 residues: CASSRTGSLKSYEQYF. DNA of the CDR3: TGTGCCAGCAGTAGGACAGGGAGTTTGAAGTCCTACGAGCAGTACTTC. The chain couples TRBV6-2 or TRBV6-3 to TRBJ2-7; TRBD1 matches 8 bases. J gave up 1 base and V 5 bases, and 10 bases lay outside the gene matches. This CDR3 comprises 16 residues. Germline V CDR1 and CDR2: MNHEY, SVGEGT.

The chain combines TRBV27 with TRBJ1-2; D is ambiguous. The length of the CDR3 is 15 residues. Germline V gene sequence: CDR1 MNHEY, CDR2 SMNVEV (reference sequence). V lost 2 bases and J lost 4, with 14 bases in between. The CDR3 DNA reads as TGTGCCAGCAGTTTAGGACGGCCGATCGGCTATGGCTACACCTTC. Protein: CASSLGRPIGYGYTF.

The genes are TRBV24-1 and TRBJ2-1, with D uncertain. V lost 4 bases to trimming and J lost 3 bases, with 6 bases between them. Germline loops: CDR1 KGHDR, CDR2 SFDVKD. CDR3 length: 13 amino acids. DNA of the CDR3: TGTGCCACCAGTGAAAACAACTACAATGAGCAGTTCTTC. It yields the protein CATSENNYNEQFF.

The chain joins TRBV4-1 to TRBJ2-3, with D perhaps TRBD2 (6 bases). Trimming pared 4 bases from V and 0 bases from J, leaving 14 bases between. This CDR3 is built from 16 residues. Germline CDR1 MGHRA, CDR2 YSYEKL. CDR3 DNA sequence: TGCGCCAGCAGCCTGGAGGGACGGACTAGCACAGATACGCAGTATTTT. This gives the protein CASSLEGRTSTDTQYF.

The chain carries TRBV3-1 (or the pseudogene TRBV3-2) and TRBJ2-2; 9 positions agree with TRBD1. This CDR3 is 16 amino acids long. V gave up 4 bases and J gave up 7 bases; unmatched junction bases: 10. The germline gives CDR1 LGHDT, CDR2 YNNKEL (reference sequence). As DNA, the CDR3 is TGTGCCAGCAGCCTACAGGGGGCGGTCGCCATCGGGGAGCTGTTTTTT. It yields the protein CASSLQGAVAIGELFF.

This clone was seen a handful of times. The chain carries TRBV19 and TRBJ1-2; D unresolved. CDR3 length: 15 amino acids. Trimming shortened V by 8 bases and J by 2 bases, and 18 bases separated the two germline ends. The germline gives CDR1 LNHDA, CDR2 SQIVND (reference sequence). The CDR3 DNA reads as TGTGCCAGTGGCTACAGTCGGGAGATAAACTATGGCTACACCTTC. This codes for CASGYSREINYGYTF.

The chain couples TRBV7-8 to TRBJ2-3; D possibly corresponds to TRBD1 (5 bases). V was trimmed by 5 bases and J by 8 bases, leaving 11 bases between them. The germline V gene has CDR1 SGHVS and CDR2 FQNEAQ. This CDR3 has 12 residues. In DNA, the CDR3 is TGTGCCAGCAGCCAAGAAGGGGCTACGCAGTATTTT. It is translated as CASSQEGATQYF.

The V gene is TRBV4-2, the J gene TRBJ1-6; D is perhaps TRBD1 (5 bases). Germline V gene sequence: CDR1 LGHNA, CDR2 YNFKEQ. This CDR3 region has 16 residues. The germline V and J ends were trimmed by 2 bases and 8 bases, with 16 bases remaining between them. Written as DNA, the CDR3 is TGTGCCAGCAGCCAACCTGGGACGAGGACGGATTCACCCCTCCACTTT. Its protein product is CASSQPGTRTDSPLHF.

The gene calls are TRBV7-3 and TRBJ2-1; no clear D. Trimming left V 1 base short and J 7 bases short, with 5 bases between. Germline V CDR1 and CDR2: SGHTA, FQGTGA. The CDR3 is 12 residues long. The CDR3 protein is CASSLMGNEQFF. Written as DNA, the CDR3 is TGTGCCAGCAGCTTAATGGGTAATGAGCAGTTCTTC.